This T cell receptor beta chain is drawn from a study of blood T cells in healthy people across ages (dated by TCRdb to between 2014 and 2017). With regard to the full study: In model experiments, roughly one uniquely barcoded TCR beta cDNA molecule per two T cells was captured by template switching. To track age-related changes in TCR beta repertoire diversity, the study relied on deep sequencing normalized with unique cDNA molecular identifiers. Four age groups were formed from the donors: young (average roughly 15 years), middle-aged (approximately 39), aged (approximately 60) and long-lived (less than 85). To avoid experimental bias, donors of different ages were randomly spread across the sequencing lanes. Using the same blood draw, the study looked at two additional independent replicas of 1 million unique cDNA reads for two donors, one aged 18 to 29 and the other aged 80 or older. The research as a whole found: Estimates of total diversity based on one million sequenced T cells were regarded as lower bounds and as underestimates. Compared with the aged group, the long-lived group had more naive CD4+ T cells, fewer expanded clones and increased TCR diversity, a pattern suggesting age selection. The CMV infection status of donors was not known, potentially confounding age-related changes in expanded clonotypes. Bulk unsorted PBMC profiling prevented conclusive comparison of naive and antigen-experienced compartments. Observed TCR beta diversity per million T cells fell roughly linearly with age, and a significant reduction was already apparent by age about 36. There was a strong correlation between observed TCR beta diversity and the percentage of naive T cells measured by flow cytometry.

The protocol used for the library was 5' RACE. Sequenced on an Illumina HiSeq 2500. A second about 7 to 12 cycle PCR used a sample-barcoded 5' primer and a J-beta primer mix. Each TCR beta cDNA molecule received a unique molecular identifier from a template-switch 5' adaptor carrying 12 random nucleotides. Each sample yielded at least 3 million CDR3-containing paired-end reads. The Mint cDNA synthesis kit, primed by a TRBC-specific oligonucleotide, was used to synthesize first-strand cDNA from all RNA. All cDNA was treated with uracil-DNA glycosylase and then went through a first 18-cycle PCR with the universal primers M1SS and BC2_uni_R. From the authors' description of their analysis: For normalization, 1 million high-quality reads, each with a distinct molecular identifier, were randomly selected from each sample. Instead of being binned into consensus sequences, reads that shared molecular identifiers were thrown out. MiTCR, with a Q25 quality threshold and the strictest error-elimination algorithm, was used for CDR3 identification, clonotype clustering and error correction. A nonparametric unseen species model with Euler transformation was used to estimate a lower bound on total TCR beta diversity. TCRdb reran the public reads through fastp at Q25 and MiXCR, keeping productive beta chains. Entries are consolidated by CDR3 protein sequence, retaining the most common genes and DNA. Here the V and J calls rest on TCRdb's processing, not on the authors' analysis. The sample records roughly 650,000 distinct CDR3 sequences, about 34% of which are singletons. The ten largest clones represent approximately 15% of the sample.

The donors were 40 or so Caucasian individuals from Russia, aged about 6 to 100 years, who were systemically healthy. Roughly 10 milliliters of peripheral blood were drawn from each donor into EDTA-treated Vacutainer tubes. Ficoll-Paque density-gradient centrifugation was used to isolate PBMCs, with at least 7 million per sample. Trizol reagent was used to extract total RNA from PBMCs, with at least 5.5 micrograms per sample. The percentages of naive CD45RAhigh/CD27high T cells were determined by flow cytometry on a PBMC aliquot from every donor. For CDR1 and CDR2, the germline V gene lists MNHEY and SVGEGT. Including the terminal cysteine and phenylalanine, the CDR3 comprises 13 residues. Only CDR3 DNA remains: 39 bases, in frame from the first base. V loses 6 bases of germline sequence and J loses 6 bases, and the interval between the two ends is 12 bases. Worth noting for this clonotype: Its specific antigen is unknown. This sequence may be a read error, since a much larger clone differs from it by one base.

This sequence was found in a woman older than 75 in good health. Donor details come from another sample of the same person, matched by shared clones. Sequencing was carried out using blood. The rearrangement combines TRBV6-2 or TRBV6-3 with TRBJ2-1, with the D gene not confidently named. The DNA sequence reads TGTGCCAGCAGGTCCTCCATGGGCAATGAGCAGTTCTTC. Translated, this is CASRSSMGNEQFF.